This T cell receptor beta chain was documented in a study of early stage breast cancer tumors. General study results and limits: Compared with adjacent normal breast, tumors showed 2.5 to 3-fold denser, more clonal T cells. Bulk DNA sequencing of unsorted cells missed chain pairing and markers. Tumor and normal breast were distinguished via blood comparison in about 90% of the 16 patients.

As to this clone: What it binds is unknown.

Germline lookup yields CDR1 SSHAT and CDR2 FNYEAQ (reference sequence). The CDR3 is made up of 17 amino acids. TCRdb's table, derived via immunoSEQ multiplex PCR, lists solely in-frame clones and lacks some. This table holds roughly 25,000 clones, less than 75% found once. Specimen: breast tumor tissue. The source is a person aged 55 to 69 with breast cancer. The chain uses TRBV7-7 and TRBJ2-2, with 10 bases identical to TRBD1. As DNA, the CDR3 is TGTGCTGACCCGGGACAGGGGATACAAGCGAACACCGGGGAGCTGTTTTTT. This gives the protein CADPGQGIQANTGELFF.